The clone carrying this TCR beta chain was counted only a few times. The antigen is unknown. These data belong to a study of T-cell memory formation after mild COVID-19. For the study at large: Across donors, TCR clusters were largely donor specific.

From the 5' RACE reads, TCRdb called clonotypes with MiXCR, one entry per CDR3 protein. This table has some 340,000 distinct CDR3 sequences, roughly 13% appearing once. General study points: Cross-reactive memory appears to have joined, as suggested by some responding clones showing up in pre-infection memory.

Specimen: PBMCs or a T cell subset sorted from them (not recorded which). This TCR was recovered from a man aged 18 to 30 who had mild COVID-19 (a few samples of this study predate the infection). Cell type and time point are not known.

CDR3 nucleotide sequence: TGTGCCATCAGTGTAGACAATACCTACGAGCAGTACTTC. Encoded protein: CAISVDNTYEQYF. The chain combines TRBV10-3 with TRBJ2-7; D call uncertain. This CDR3 region has 13 residues. Trimming left V 4 bases short and J 2 bases short, with 9 bases between. Per the germline V gene, CDR1 is ENHRY and CDR2 is SYGVKD.